In its sample, the clone carrying this T cell receptor (beta chain) was seen a few times. Its cognate antigen is unknown. These data belong to a study of blood T cells in healthy people across ages. General study findings and limits: Strong correlation was found linking TCR beta diversity to naive T cell percentage.

The germline CDR1 and CDR2 sequences are SQVTM and ANQGSEA. Germline trimming cut 6 bases from V and 6 bases from J; bases unmatched to any gene: 13. This CDR3 is built from 15 residues. Total RNA extraction produced at least 6 micrograms (per sample) for the study. Then a second PCR, running roughly 7 to 11 cycles, was carried out with a sample-barcoded 5' primer and a J-beta primer mix. Via MiXCR, TCRdb re-called the 5' RACE reads, giving one row per CDR3 protein. The data show roughly 1.5 million distinct CDR3 sequences, less than 45% seen once. The J gene is TRBJ2-3, the V gene TRBV29-1; TRBD1 matches 9 bases. Sequencing input: blood. The origin of this receptor is a woman aged 18-30 years in good health. CDR3 nucleotide sequence: TGCAGCGTACGGTTTAGGGGACAGGGTTTTGATACGCAGTATTTT. Translation gives CSVRFRGQGFDTQYF.